The present T cell receptor (beta chain) was sequenced within a study of identifying expanded T cells in peripheral blood. General observations from the study: Two-week clone count variance significantly increased as total template count grew.

This clone came up a few times. The antigen is not known. Assay: immunoSEQ multiplex PCR; the TCRdb copy retains only in-frame clones and omits some. Among about 91,000 clones listed, approximately 91% were seen once. Healthy donors had no documented immune events, such as infections, while sampled. V was shortened by 0 bases and J by 0 bases, with 8 bases between the two germline ends. The CDR3 sequence is 15 residues long. Germline-derived CDR1 and CDR2 are SEHNR and FQNEAQ (reference sequence). The rearrangement uses TRBV7-9 and TRBJ1-1; D unresolved. This TCR came from a person aged 18 to 75 in good health. Sequencing was performed on blood. The CDR3 here is CASSLAGPMNTEAFF. The CDR3, as DNA: TGTGCCAGCAGCTTAGCTGGACCGATGAACACTGAAGCTTTCTTT.